Following are 17 T cell receptor beta chains from one sample sequenced in a study of vaccination and CD4 T cells after COVID-19. TCRdb recomputed calls from the PCR reads with MiXCR, one row per CDR3 protein. This sample has about 40,000 distinct CDR3 sequences, with more than 30% found just once. Regarding time point: late sampling 161 to 241 days after vaccination in a few convalescent patients. Sequences were derived from CD4+ T cells from blood, sampled about 7 months after SARS-CoV-2 vaccination. The origin of the receptors is a human donor who had recovered from COVID-19.

J is TRBJ2-7 and V is TRBV24-1, with D possibly being TRBD1 or TRBD2 (5 bases each). Germline V gene data show CDR1 as KGHDR and CDR2 as SFDVKD. Trimming removed 2 bases from V and 1 base from J, with 11 bases in between. This CDR3 has 15 amino acids. The CDR3 DNA reads as TGTGCCACCAGTGATTCCGGGACGGAATCCTACGAGCAGTACTTC. Its protein product is CATSDSGTESYEQYF.

This clonotype has more than one count but fewer than ten. The chain carries TRBV19 and TRBJ1-1; maybe TRBD1 (5 bases). V lost 5 bases and J lost 1, with 14 bases in between. This CDR3 contains 15 residues. Germline lookup yields CDR1 LNHDA and CDR2 SQIVND (reference sequence). The CDR3 here is CASSYGGGANTEAFF. Here the CDR3 DNA reads TGTGCCAGTAGTTACGGTGGGGGTGCGAACACTGAAGCTTTCTTT. The whole variable domain, filled in from reference TRBV19 and TRBJ1-1, reads DGGITQSPKYLFRKEGQNVTLSCEQNLNHDAMYWYRQDPGQGLRLIYYSQIVNDFQKGDIAEGYSVSREKKESFPLTVTSAQKNPTAFYLCASSYGGGANTEAFFGQGTRLTVV.

The chain links TRBV6-1 to TRBJ2-3, with 15 bases fitting TRBD2. J lost 3 bases, V lost 6 bases, and 1 base had no gene match. CDR1 and CDR2 from the germline V gene are MNHNS and SASEGT. There are 15 residues in the CDR3. CDR3 in DNA: TGTGCCAGCAGAGGGACTAGCGGGAGGACAGATACGCAGTATTTT. It codes for CASRGTSGRTDTQYF.

The sample holds a few counts of this clonotype. The genes are TRBV6-1 and TRBJ1-5, with a tentative D call TRBD1 (6 bases). Germline CDR1 reads MNHNS; CDR2 reads SASEGT. CDR3 length: 15 amino acids. V dropped 5 bases and J dropped 1 base, with 12 bases sitting between them. CDR3 nucleotides: TGTGCCAGCAGTCCCACAGGGAGGAGCAATCAGCCCCAGCATTTT. Protein: CASSPTGRSNQPQHF.

This clonotype was counted only a few times. V is TRBV20-1 and J is TRBJ2-1; D perhaps matches TRBD1 (5 bases). V dropped 3 bases and J dropped 4 bases, with 10 bases sitting between them. Per germline, CDR1 DFQATT and CDR2 SNEGSKA (reference sequence). The CDR3 has 13 amino acids. The CDR3 DNA reads as TGCAGTGCTAGGAACAGGCTTTACAATGAGCAGTTCTTC. Its translation is CSARNRLYNEQFF.

The rearrangement uses TRBV30 and TRBJ2-7; D not resolved. Germline assignment: CDR1 GTSNPN and CDR2 SVGIG (reference sequence). CDR3 length: 12 residues. V lost 0 bases and J lost 10, with 13 bases in between. DNA of the CDR3: TGTGCCTGGAGTGTAAGGTCATGGGATCAGTACTTC. It specifies CAWSVRSWDQYF.

J is TRBJ2-7 and V is TRBV2; D ambiguous. This CDR3 region has 16 residues. The V end lost 0 bases, the J end lost 1 base, and 13 bases lay between the germline ends. CDR1 and CDR2 (germline): SNHLY, FYNNEI. The CDR3 spells CASSEAGAPSSYEQYF. CDR3 DNA: TGTGCCAGCAGTGAAGCGGGCGCTCCGTCATCCTACGAGCAGTACTTC.

The V gene is TRBV20-1, the J gene TRBJ2-2, with 8 bases matching TRBD2. The CDR3 runs to 14 residues. V shed 4 bases and J 5 bases; nucleotides not matched to a gene: 6. Germline V lookup: CDR1 DFQATT, CDR2 SNEGSKA (reference sequence). The CDR3 reads CSATGTSLTGELFF. The CDR3 DNA reads TGCAGTGCTACCGGGACTAGTCTAACCGGGGAGCTGTTTTTT.

The CDR3 loop reads CASSLNHGIQETQYF. The CDR3, as DNA: TGTGCCAGCAGCTTAAATCACGGGATCCAAGAGACCCAGTACTTC. The chain links TRBV7-8 to TRBJ2-5, with TRBD2 as a possible D gene (5 bases). The CDR3 runs 15 residues. V was shortened by 2 bases and J by 1 base, with 11 bases between the two germline ends. CDR1 and CDR2 (germline): SGHVS, FQNEAQ. The full variable domain, its missing parts supplied by reference TRBV7-8 and TRBJ2-5, is GAGVSQSPRYKVAKRGQDVALRCDPISGHVSLFWYQQALGQGPEFLTYFQNEAQLDKSGLPSDRFFAERPEGSVSTLKIQRTQQEDSAVYLCASSLNHGIQETQYFGPGTRLLVL.

This chain uses TRBV6-2 or TRBV6-3 with TRBJ2-7; the D is unclear. Germline assignment: CDR1 MNHEY and CDR2 SVGEGT. V lost 6 bases and J lost 3, with 18 bases in between. This CDR3 is 15 amino acids long. The CDR3 protein is CASSSPQEWIYEQYF. As DNA, the CDR3 is TGTGCCAGCAGCTCCCCCCAGGAGTGGATCTACGAGCAGTACTTC.

V gene TRBV20-1 combines with J gene TRBJ2-2, with D possibly TRBD2 on 6 matching bases. Trimming pared 2 bases from V and 8 bases from J, leaving 6 bases between. CDR3 length equals 11 residues. The germline CDR1 and CDR2 sequences are DFQATT and SNEGSKA (reference sequence). DNA of the CDR3: TGCAGTGCTAGAAGCGGGGGGGAGCTGTTTTTT. Its translation is CSARSGGELFF.

This chain connects TRBV5-6 to TRBJ1-1; tentatively, D is TRBD1 (5 bases). CDR1 SGHDT and CDR2 YYEEEE come from the germline V gene. V was shortened by 2 bases and J by 1 base, with 12 bases between the two germline ends. CDR3 size: 15 residues. DNA for the CDR3: TGTGCCAGCAGCTTACTGGGGGTAGGGAACACTGAAGCTTTCTTT. It encodes CASSLLGVGNTEAFF. Based on the CDR3 plus reference TRBV5-6 and TRBJ1-1, the full variable domain is DAGVTQSPTHLIKTRGQQVTLRCSPKSGHDTVSWYQQALGQGPQFIFQYYEEEERQRGNFPDRFSGHQFPNYSSELNVNALLLGDSALYLCASSLLGVGNTEAFFGQGTRLTVV.

The table lists this clonotype with a few counts. V usage is TRBV7-3 and J usage is TRBJ2-7, with 9 bases that match TRBD1. The J segment lost 6 bases and the V segment lost 6 bases, leaving 6 bases of the junction unmatched. Germline V gives CDR1 SGHTA, CDR2 FQGTGA. The CDR3 runs 13 residues. The CDR3 DNA sequence: TGTGCCAGCAGTTGGGACAGGGTGAGCGAGCAGTACTTC. Translating it yields CASSWDRVSEQYF.

The table lists this clonotype with a few counts. V usage is TRBV7-7 and J usage is TRBJ2-3, with a possible D match to TRBD1 (7 bases). The CDR3 is made up of 13 amino acids. The germline V gene has CDR1 SSHAT and CDR2 FNYEAQ (reference sequence). V was cut by 4 bases and J by 8 bases, with 13 bases left in between. The CDR3 nucleotides are TGTGCCAGCAGCTCCGATCAGGGGGGTACGCAGTATTTT. It specifies CASSSDQGGTQYF.

This clonotype was recorded only once. The chain employs TRBV2 and TRBJ2-7, with D tentatively TRBD2 (7 bases). This CDR3 is built from 15 residues. CDR1 is SNHLY and CDR2 is FYNNEI in the germline V gene. Trimming cost V 6 bases and J 3 bases, with 18 bases left between them. The CDR3 is CASRGGLASYYEQYF. DNA of the CDR3: TGTGCCAGCAGGGGGGGGCTAGCGAGTTACTACGAGCAGTACTTC.

The chain couples TRBV29-1 to TRBJ2-5, with D tentatively TRBD2 (5 bases). Germline V CDR1 and CDR2: SQVTM, ANQGSEA. Trimming left V 4 bases short and J 5 bases short, with 14 bases between. This CDR3 is 13 amino acids long. DNA of the CDR3: TGCAGCGTTGTAAAGGACTCGGGGGAGACCCAGTACTTC. As protein: CSVVKDSGETQYF.

Notes on this clonotype: Because the CDR3's place on the DNA is in doubt, the DNA is left out and the CDR3 is given as listed by TCRdb. The chain combines TRBV7-9 with TRBJ1-5; TRBD1, the table's D call, was not compared with the DNA. The CDR3 has 23 amino acids, counting both end residues. CDR1 SEHNR and CDR2 FQNEAQ come from the germline V gene (reference sequence). The CDR3: CASSRQGLTYEQYFGPGNQPQHF.